Described below is a single T cell receptor beta chain sequence and its context. Germline CDR1 reads SGDLS; CDR2 reads YYNGEE. Trimming took 3 bases from V and 3 from J; bases not matched to a gene: 3. The CDR3 is 15 amino acids. Profiling relied on immunoSEQ multiplex PCR, and the TCRdb table lists in-frame clones only, not all of them. The data show about 12,000 clones, 70% to 80% seen once. This record belongs to a study of OX40 agonist ivuxolimab in advanced cancers. The sequence was obtained from an adult with an advanced solid tumor such as melanoma, head and neck, liver or kidney cancer. The sequencing here drew on CD4+ or CD8+ T cells sorted from blood, taken in a trial of the OX40 agonist ivuxolimab. The chain has TRBV9 and TRBJ2-3, with 11 bases fitting TRBD2. The CDR3 is CASSALAGETDTQYF. Here the CDR3 DNA reads TGTGCCAGCAGCGCACTAGCGGGAGAAACAGATACGCAGTATTTT.